Below are 10 T cell receptor beta chains sequenced from a single sample in a study of blood T cell repertoires in COVID-19. Assay used: immunoSEQ multiplex PCR; TCRdb lists only in-frame clones, some missing. The table has 75,000 to 95,000 clones, 80% to 85% seen once; the top ten hold around 6.5%. The sample was peripheral blood. These receptors all stem from a man in his 60s with acute or convalescent COVID-19.

This clone appeared a few times. The J gene is TRBJ1-6, the V gene TRBV7-9; D ambiguous. V lost 4 bases and J 0 bases, leaving 10 bases between the germline ends. This CDR3 has 16 amino acids. CDR1 is SEHNR, CDR2 FQNEAQ, per germline (reference sequence). The CDR3 nucleotides read TGTGCCAGCAGCTCTTTCCGGGGCTCCTATAATTCACCCCTCCACTTT. Translating gives CASSSFRGSYNSPLHF.

This chain connects TRBV30 to TRBJ1-1; the D gene is possibly TRBD1 (6 bases). CDR1 is GTSNPN, CDR2 SVGIG, per germline (reference sequence). The V gene lost 4 bases and the J gene lost 5 bases, with 14 bases spanning the gap. This CDR3 has 13 amino acids. CDR3 sequence: CAWTPGAWTEAFF. For the CDR3, the DNA is TGTGCCTGGACCCCAGGGGCGTGGACTGAAGCTTTCTTT.

This chain connects TRBV6-5 to TRBJ1-2; unclear D gene. Trimming cost V 0 bases and J 7 bases, with 18 bases left between them. CDR3 length: 16 amino acids. Germline V gene data show CDR1 as MNHEY and CDR2 as SVGAGI. The CDR3 DNA reads TGTGCCAGCAGTTACTCGACGGTTGGCGGGATTGGTGGCTACACCTTC. This sequence encodes CASSYSTVGGIGGYTF.

On this clone itself: The junction differs from germline at one of its ends, possibly a read error. This chain connects TRBV5-4 to TRBJ2-6, with a weak D call TRBD2 (5 bases). CDR3 length: 15 residues. From germline, CDR1 is SGHNT and CDR2 YYREEE (reference sequence). CDR3 bases: TGTGCCAGCAGTTTGGGGAGCTCTGGGGCCAACGTCCTGACTTTC. It translates to CASSLGSSGANVLTF. Complete variable domain (other parts from reference TRBV5-4 and TRBJ2-6): ETGVTQSPTHLIKTRGQQVTLRCSSQSGHNTVSWYQQALGQGPQFIFQYYREEENGRGNFPPRFSGLQFPNYSSELNVNALELDDSALYLCASSLGSSGANVLTFGAGSRLTVL.

This chain uses TRBV18 with TRBJ1-6; tentatively, D is TRBD1 (5 bases). This CDR3 has 14 amino acids. Germline V gene data show CDR1 as KGHSH and CDR2 as LQKENI. The V and J ends lost 4 bases and 7 bases respectively, with 11 bases between them. CDR3 DNA: TGTGCCAGCTCACACGGAGACAGCAATTCACCCCTCCACTTT. Translating it yields CASSHGDSNSPLHF. Together with reference TRBV18 and TRBJ1-6, the CDR3 gives the full variable domain: NAGVMQNPRHLVRRRGQEARLRCSPMKGHSHVYWYRQLPEEGLKFMVYLQKENIIDESGMPKERFSAEFPKEGPSILRIQQVVRGDSAAYFCASSHGDSNSPLHFGNGTRLTVT.

V usage is TRBV6-5 and J usage is TRBJ1-5; maybe TRBD1 (5 bases). The CDR3 runs 14 residues. V lost 0 bases and J lost 3, with 6 bases in between. Germline CDR1 is MNHEY and CDR2 is SVGAGI. The CDR3 nucleotides are TGTGCCAGCAGTTACTCAGGGGACAATCAGCCCCAGCATTTT. Its translation: CASSYSGDNQPQHF.

The chain carries TRBV28 and TRBJ2-1, with D tentatively TRBD1 (6 bases). Germline V gene lookup returns CDR1 MDHEN and CDR2 SYDVKM. This CDR3 has 14 residues. V lost 2 bases to trimming and J lost 9 bases, with 14 bases between them. CDR3 loop: CASSLTGTVGEQFF. CDR3 nucleotides: TGTGCCAGCAGTTTAACAGGGACCGTGGGTGAGCAGTTCTTC.

This chain joins TRBV30 and TRBJ1-1; TRBD1 might be the D (5 bases). CDR3 length equals 15 residues. V lost 2 bases and J lost 7, with 20 bases in between. CDR1 and CDR2 (germline): GTSNPN, SVGIG (reference sequence). CDR3 loop: CAWSPKNRQNFEAFF. CDR3 nucleotide sequence: TGTGCCTGGAGTCCAAAGAACAGACAGAATTTTGAAGCTTTCTTT.

The gene calls are TRBV6-1 and TRBJ1-1, with D uncertain. Per germline, CDR1 MNHNS and CDR2 SASEGT. The germline V and J ends were trimmed by 0 bases and 1 base, with 12 bases remaining between them. The CDR3 is 16 residues long. The CDR3 here is CASSEAWQRENTEAFF. The CDR3 region has the DNA TGTGCCAGCAGTGAAGCTTGGCAGCGAGAGAACACTGAAGCTTTCTTT.

This clone appeared once. The rearrangement uses TRBV14 and TRBJ1-2; TRBD1 agrees at 7 bases. This CDR3 spans 17 amino acids. Germline trimming cut 4 bases from V and 0 bases from J; bases unmatched to any gene: 11. Germline CDR1 and CDR2: SGHDN and FVKESK. CDR3 loop: CASSRRDSSLANYGYTF. As DNA, the CDR3 is TGTGCCAGCAGCCGCCGGGACAGTTCCCTAGCTAACTATGGCTACACCTTC.